The clone carrying this T cell receptor (beta chain) appeared a few times. Unique molecular identifiers were used in preparing the TCRbeta library. MiXCR, run by TCRdb on the PCR reads, gives a single entry per CDR3 protein. This sample has 440,000 or so distinct CDR3 sequences, with approximately 11% found just once. This sample was included in a study of T-cell reconstitution after alpha-beta-depleted transplantation in children. This CDR3 is built from 16 residues. The ends lost 4 bases at V and 7 bases at J; junction bases unmatched: 9. The input for sequencing was PBMCs from the stem cell graft donor, taken from the stem cell graft. This receptor was identified in a human donor who donated a stem cell graft to a child with acute myeloid leukemia. The chain has TRBV12-3 or TRBV12-4 and TRBJ2-1; the match to TRBD2 covers 11 bases. The chain's CDR3 is CASSSKTSGGGNEQFF. CDR3 nucleotide sequence: TGTGCCAGCAGTTCGAAAACTAGCGGGGGAGGAAATGAGCAGTTCTTC.